This TCR beta chain was profiled in a study of OX40 agonist ivuxolimab in advanced cancers. Study-wide context: Ivuxolimab was delivered to patients intravenously every 2 weeks at doses spanning 0.01 to 10 mg/kg.

TCRdb's table, derived via immunoSEQ multiplex PCR, lists solely in-frame clones and lacks some. Found here are about 42,000 clones, under 90% of them singletons; the top ten hold roughly 24%. CDR3 length equals 13 residues. The V gene lost 10 bases and the J gene lost 4 bases, with 16 bases spanning the gap. Looked up from germline, CDR1 is ENHRY and CDR2 is SYGVKD. Sequencing used CD4+ or CD8+ T cells sorted from blood, obtained in a trial of the OX40 agonist ivuxolimab. This chain links TRBV10-3 with TRBJ1-1, with D tentatively TRBD1 (5 bases). The receptor was derived from an adult with an advanced solid tumor such as melanoma, head and neck, liver or kidney cancer. The CDR3 reads CATQSGTSTEAFF. The CDR3 DNA reads TGTGCCACGCAATCCGGGACCTCCACTGAAGCTTTCTTT.